The 2 T cell receptor beta chains listed next were all sequenced from one sample in a study of T cell repertoires in cytomegalovirus infection. One entry per CDR3 protein results from TCRdb running MiXCR on the reads. The sample records 200,000 to 300,000 distinct CDR3 sequences, 10% to 15% being singletons. The sequenced sample consisted of PBMCs. The source is a human donor in good health (CMV status not recorded). Some clones in this sample may be carry-over from other donors' samples.

This clonotype was observed a few times. The J gene is TRBJ1-3, the V gene TRBV12-3 or TRBV12-4; D gene unclear. With 2 bases removed from V and 0 bases from J, the gap between germline ends came to 8 bases. The CDR3 contains 15 residues. CDR3 residues: CASSLRASSGNTIYF. The CDR3 nucleotides are TGTGCCAGCAGTTTACGGGCCAGCTCTGGAAACACCATATATTTT.

Ten or more counts support this clonotype. The rearrangement links TRBV7-8 to TRBJ2-7; D unclear. Germline CDR1 reads SGHVS; CDR2 reads FQNEAQ. The V end was cut by 5 bases, the J end by 5 bases, with 13 bases between. The CDR3 contains 13 residues. CDR3 loop: CASSPGVRNEQYF. CDR3 coding DNA: TGTGCCAGCAGCCCAGGCGTACGGAACGAGCAGTACTTC.